This entry describes one TCR beta chain. Trimming cost V 3 bases and J 2 bases; bases outside gene matches: 5. Germline CDR1 SGHTA, CDR2 FQGNSA. This CDR3 region has 15 residues. This entry is derived from a study of blood T cell repertoires in COVID-19. Original processing methods: Reference gene primer amplification in the assay estimated nucleated cell counts. Sequencing was performed with immunoSEQ multiplex PCR; in TCRdb, only in-frame clones are kept and a portion is missing. V and J calls plus clone size are reproduced from that table; the DNA served to infer D and trimming. The table includes approximately 140,000 clones, approximately 90% detected once.

The sample comprised PBMCs or T cells enriched from blood (not recorded which). The clonotype was recovered from a woman aged 30 to 39 with acute COVID-19. The chain is built from TRBV7-2 and TRBJ2-7, with 9 bases fitting TRBD1. The CDR3 region is CASSLTGGITYEQYF. Here the CDR3 DNA reads TGTGCCAGCAGCTTGACAGGGGGAATTACCTACGAGCAGTACTTC.